What follows are 24 T cell receptor beta chains derived from one specimen sequenced in a study of cytomegalovirus exposure and HLA in healthy donors. Vbeta (60) and Jbeta (13) primers were used in the PCR. Some clones are missing from TCRdb's copy, which holds only in-frame ones; the method was immunoSEQ multiplex PCR. The sample includes under 200,000 clones, 75% of them seen just once. Sequenced input: PBMCs. The receptor source for this set is a woman in her 50s in good health and CMV-seropositive.

Only one count was recorded for this clone. The V and J genes are TRBV4-1 and TRBJ1-2; D call uncertain. Germline CDR1 and CDR2: MGHRA and YSYEKL. The CDR3 is 15 amino acids. V was clipped by 1 base and J by 8 bases, with 17 bases between them. The CDR3 protein is CASSQGITKTGGYTF. DNA of the CDR3: TGCGCCAGCAGCCAAGGGATAACTAAGACGGGGGGCTACACCTTC.

The table lists this clone with a count of one. The V gene is TRBV6-1, the J gene TRBJ1-2; D is possibly TRBD1 (6 bases). V was trimmed by 6 bases and J by 8 bases, leaving 16 bases between them. Germline V gene data show CDR1 as MNHNS and CDR2 as SASEGT. The CDR3 is 13 amino acids. The CDR3 DNA follows: TGTGCCAGCAGATCCACAGGGCTGGGCGGCTACACCTTC. Translation: CASRSTGLGGYTF.

This clone was recorded once. Other DNA sequences in this specimen translate into the identical CDR3. This sequence joins TRBV9 and TRBJ1-1; no clear D gene. This CDR3 has 13 amino acids. Germline values: CDR1 SGDLS, CDR2 YYNGEE. Trimming took off 0 bases at V and 3 bases at J, with 6 bases between the two ends. The DNA for the CDR3 is TGTGCCAGCAGCGTAGGCGGGGACACTGAAGCTTTCTTT. Protein product: CASSVGGDTEAFF. Filled out from reference TRBV9 and TRBJ1-1, the complete variable domain reads DSGVTQTPKHLITATGQRVTLRCSPRSGDLSVYWYQQSLDQGLQFLIQYYNGEERAKGNILERFSAQQFPDLHSELNLSSLELGDSALYFCASSVGGDTEAFFGQGTRLTVV.

This chain links TRBV6-1 with TRBJ2-7, with 9 bases fitting TRBD1. With V trimmed by 10 bases and J by 4 bases, 5 bases remained unmatched. CDR1 and CDR2 from the germline V gene are MNHNS and SASEGT. The CDR3 sequence is 12 residues long. In DNA form, the CDR3 reads TGTGCCACCAACAGGGGGCAGTACGAGCAGTACTTC. This translates into CATNRGQYEQYF.

The CDR3 nucleotides are TGTGCCAGCAAACTGACAGGGCTCGACGAGCAGTACTTC. As protein: CASKLTGLDEQYF. The V gene is TRBV5-6, the J gene TRBJ2-7; 7 nucleotides line up with TRBD1. CDR1 and CDR2 (germline): SGHDT, YYEEEE. The junction had 8 bases not matched to a gene; V was cut back by 6 bases and J by 5 bases. The CDR3 has 13 amino acids.

The chain recombines TRBV11-2 with TRBJ2-1; 9 bases agree with TRBD2. The V gene end was trimmed by 5 bases and the J gene end by 6 bases; junction bases not matched to a gene: 14. The V gene's germline CDR1 is SGHAT and CDR2 FQNNGV. The CDR3 sequence is 17 residues long. The CDR3 is CASSPVRGWRGGNEQFF. The CDR3 region has the DNA TGTGCCAGCAGCCCAGTGAGGGGTTGGCGGGGGGGCAATGAGCAGTTCTTC.

This clone came up once. The chain joins TRBV30 to TRBJ1-1; a weak D match, TRBD1 (5 bases). Germline lookup yields CDR1 GTSNPN and CDR2 SVGIG (reference sequence). Trimming removed 2 bases from V and 1 base from J, with 8 bases in between. This CDR3 is built from 13 residues. The CDR3 DNA sequence: TGTGCCTGGAGTACGACAGAGAACACTGAAGCTTTCTTT. This translates into CAWSTTENTEAFF.

This chain links TRBV4-1 with TRBJ2-7; 7 nucleotides line up with TRBD2. The germline V gene has CDR1 MGHRA and CDR2 YSYEKL. The CDR3 contains 16 residues. The V gene end was trimmed by 4 bases and the J gene end by 2 bases; junction bases not matched to a gene: 11. DNA for the CDR3: TGCGCCAGCAGCCCCCTTGGGGAGGGGACTCCCTACGAGCAGTACTTC. It specifies CASSPLGEGTPYEQYF.

This chain links TRBV9 with TRBJ2-5; D not resolved. V was pared by 2 bases and J by 5 bases, with 13 bases between. Germline CDR1 SGDLS, CDR2 YYNGEE. CDR3 size: 14 residues. CDR3 loop: CASSVGAVVETQYF. The CDR3 nucleotides are TGTGCCAGCAGCGTTGGAGCAGTGGTGGAGACCCAGTACTTC.

This chain uses TRBV9 with TRBJ1-3; 7 bases fit TRBD1. There are 13 residues in the CDR3. Germline V lookup: CDR1 SGDLS, CDR2 YYNGEE. V was pared by 3 bases and J by 9 bases, with 6 bases of the junction left unmatched. The CDR3 DNA reads TGTGCCAGCAGCGCTGGGACAGCCCGCACCATATATTTT. It yields the protein CASSAGTARTIYF.

The CDR3 protein is CASSDSQIQPQHF. DNA for the CDR3: TGTGCCAGCTCCGACAGCCAGATTCAGCCCCAGCATTTT. The rearrangement links TRBV18 to TRBJ1-5, with D perhaps TRBD1 (5 bases). The CDR3 has 13 residues. V dropped 6 bases and J dropped 6 bases, with 12 bases sitting between them. Germline assignment: CDR1 KGHSH and CDR2 LQKENI.

In nucleotides, the CDR3 is TGTGCCAGCCGGATCCTAGCGGGGCAAGAGACCCAGTACTTC. Translation: CASRILAGQETQYF. The chain uses TRBV13 and TRBJ2-5; 9 bases align to TRBD2. V trimming: 8 bases; J trimming: 2 bases; junction bases outside the gene matches: 6. Germline V gene sequence: CDR1 PRHDT, CDR2 FYEKMQ (reference sequence). CDR3 length: 14 residues.

The chain employs TRBV5-1 and TRBJ2-3; 9 nucleotides agree with TRBD2. CDR3 length: 15 residues. Germline V lookup: CDR1 SGHRS, CDR2 YFSETQ. The V and J ends lost 7 bases and 0 bases, in that order; junction bases with no gene match: 6. This CDR3 is CASGSGGTSTDTQYF. In DNA, the CDR3 is TGCGCCAGCGGGAGCGGGGGGACTAGCACAGATACGCAGTATTTT.

This clone was counted only a few times. The chain employs TRBV6-5 and TRBJ1-6; no clear D gene. Germline V gene sequence: CDR1 MNHEY, CDR2 SVGAGI. CDR3 length: 12 amino acids. Trimming shortened V by 6 bases and J by 9 bases, and 9 bases separated the two germline ends. As DNA, the CDR3 is TGTGCCAGCAGCATGCGATCTTCACCCCTCCACTTT. Translated: CASSMRSSPLHF.

This clone was picked up a small number of times. CDR3: CASSSDRAAYEQYF. CDR3 sequence (DNA): TGTGCCAGCAGCTCCGACAGGGCAGCCTACGAGCAGTACTTC. This chain joins TRBV13 and TRBJ2-7; the match to TRBD1 covers 7 bases. In germline, CDR1 is PRHDT, CDR2 FYEKMQ (reference sequence). J gave up 2 bases and V 4 bases, and 5 bases lay outside the gene matches. This CDR3 spans 14 amino acids.

The rearrangement links TRBV7-9 to TRBJ1-1, with D unclear. Germline CDR1 reads SEHNR; CDR2 reads FQNEAQ (reference sequence). The ends were cut back, 5 bases at V and 7 bases at J, with 14 bases in the middle. The CDR3 contains 13 residues. CDR3 sequence (DNA): TGTGCCAGCAGCCCCAGGAGGGAGGATGAAGCTTTCTTT. Translated: CASSPRREDEAFF. Using reference TRBV7-9 and TRBJ1-1 for the parts outside the CDR3, the full variable domain is DTGVSQNPRHKITKRGQNVTFRCDPISEHNRLYWYRQTLGQGPEFLTYFQNEAQLEKSRLLSDRFSAERPKGSFSTLEIQRTEQGDSAMYLCASSPRREDEAFFGQGTRLTVV.

The chain couples TRBV9 to TRBJ2-2, with D hard to call. V was trimmed by 7 bases and J by 1 base, leaving 11 bases between them. The CDR3 runs to 14 residues. CDR1 and CDR2 from the germline V gene are SGDLS and YYNGEE. CDR3 DNA sequence: TGTGCCAGCTCAAGCCCCATGAACACCGGGGAGCTGTTTTTT. Its translation: CASSSPMNTGELFF.

This clone was counted between two and nine times. The V call is TRBV10-2, the J call TRBJ1-5, with TRBD1 matching over 8 bases. Per germline, CDR1 WSHSY and CDR2 SAAADI. The CDR3 runs 16 residues. The junction had 13 bases not matched to a gene; V was cut back by 10 bases and J by 2 bases. For the CDR3, the DNA is TGCGCCACCCAGGACAGGGATGAGGTTGGCAATCAGCCCCAGCATTTT. Translated: CATQDRDEVGNQPQHF.

This chain's CDR3 is CASSLSEKGRGTQYF. DNA of the CDR3: TGCGCCAGCAGCCTTAGCGAGAAGGGGCGGGGGACCCAGTACTTC. The rearrangement uses TRBV4-1 and TRBJ2-5, with a weak D call TRBD2 (6 bases). The CDR3 is made up of 15 amino acids. Trimming pared 4 bases from V and 7 bases from J, leaving 19 bases between. The germline V gene encodes CDR1 MGHRA and CDR2 YSYEKL.

V and J are TRBV6-5 and TRBJ2-3, with 12 bases that match TRBD1. The CDR3 contains 16 residues. Germline V gives CDR1 MNHEY, CDR2 SVGAGI. With 0 bases clipped from V and 7 bases from J, the junction kept 5 bases outside the gene matches. The CDR3 bases are TGTGCCAGCAGTTACTCCCGGGACAGGGGGCGGAATACGCAGTATTTT. As protein: CASSYSRDRGRNTQYF.

The chain combines TRBV6-9 with TRBJ1-2; 10 bases map to TRBD1. Germline V gene lookup returns CDR1 MNHGY and CDR2 SVAAGI. The CDR3 totals 14 residues. Losses at the gene ends were 5 bases for V and 6 bases for J; bases not matched to a gene: 6. Here the CDR3 reads CASSRQGAQDGYTF. Written as DNA, the CDR3 is TGTGCCAGCAGTCGACAGGGGGCGCAAGATGGCTACACCTTC.

V is TRBV29-1 and J is TRBJ1-1; D is unresolved. Trimming removed 3 bases at V and 0 bases at J, with 5 bases between. The CDR3 loop spans 12 amino acids. Per the germline V gene, CDR1 is SQVTM and CDR2 is ANQGSEA. DNA of the CDR3: TGCAGCGTTGAGACAATGAACACTGAAGCTTTCTTT. This encodes CSVETMNTEAFF.

This clone occurred a few times. J is TRBJ1-1 and V is TRBV5-4; weak D call: TRBD1 (5 bases). Trimming removed 4 bases at V and 6 bases at J, with 19 bases between. The CDR3 covers 15 residues. Looked up from germline, CDR1 is SGHNT and CDR2 is YYREEE (reference sequence). The CDR3 is CASSPSLGQGAEAFF. The CDR3, as DNA: TGTGCCAGCAGCCCCTCCCTTGGGCAGGGCGCTGAAGCTTTCTTT.

This clone was found once. This chain connects TRBV29-1 to TRBJ1-5; D may be TRBD1 (6 bases). Per germline, CDR1 SQVTM and CDR2 ANQGSEA. The CDR3 has 13 amino acids. Trimming took 6 bases from V and 6 from J, leaving 15 bases between them. CDR3 nucleotide sequence: TGCAGCGTAGGGGGAGATTGGGGTCAGCCCCAGCATTTT. As protein: CSVGGDWGQPQHF.